This T cell receptor beta chain was observed in a study of cytomegalovirus exposure and HLA in healthy donors (dated by TCRdb to the late 2010s). General notes on the study: In an earlier analysis of 587 of the donors, 276 Gb of sequence data and 100 million or so unique TCR beta sequences from roughly 200 million T cells were reported. An early release covering over 500 HLA-typed donors comprised 250 to 350 gigabases of sequencing data and tens of millions of unique TCR sequences. Of the 398 genotyped donors, approximately 83% fell in the genetic ancestry cluster associated with self-reported Caucasian donors. The study was designed to test whether signatures of past pathogen exposure could be identified by cataloging public T cell receptors. Using immunosequencing, the study profiled T cell repertoires from around 680 subjects and related those repertoires to cytomegalovirus serostatus. In addition to the first cohort of approximately 650 subjects, a separate validation cohort of around 110 different subjects was used. The study combined high-throughput TCR immunosequencing, statistical association of individual TCRs with disease status, and machine learning to predict cytomegalovirus infection status. In a later analysis, previously published TCR beta repertoires from several hundred donors were re-analyzed and high-resolution HLA genotyping was added so that TCR occurrence patterns could be studied. The later analysis used no new phenotypic data to find candidate immune exposures, relying instead on TCR beta sequences and their occurrence across donors. To decide whether each TCR beta V gene segment behaved as functional or pseudogenic, an earlier analysis of several hundred of the donors relied on high-throughput TCR beta sequencing. Donor age, sex, ethnicity and CMV serostatus were compiled together with the repertoire data. A later genetic analysis used genome-wide SNP genotypes for about three fifths of the 666 donors, treating that subset as a discovery cohort. Every discovery cohort repertoire had been produced on one sequencing platform. Both class I and class II loci were covered by HLA typing, at four-digit resolution. The number of donors typed differed by locus, with about 629-630 for A, B, C, DRB1 and DQB1, around 500 for DQA1, 606 for DPA1, and 472 for DPB1. Five DR-DQ haplotypes were treated as single units for association and clustering because of strong linkage in the cohort. Across approximately 400 genotyped donors of the cohort, an average of approximately 240,000 unique TCR beta nucleotide sequences per donor were sequenced, and approximately 19% of those sequences were non-productive. Paper-wide results and their limitations: In an earlier analysis of around 600 of the donors, most TCR beta V segments appeared in productive rearrangements about 87% or about 30% of the time, broadly matching IMGT annotations. Most TCR sequences were seen in very few donors, while some public TCRs were found in many individuals. Linkage disequilibrium might explain the correlated functional status among segregating V segments, but an unknown experimental factor could not be ruled out. Because the 87-base-pair reads could not distinguish some IMGT-functional V segments, including TRBV6-2 and TRBV6-3, those segments were excluded. A later analysis found that TCR association rates varied across HLA loci, with DRB1 alleles showing the most associated TCRs and HLA-C alleles the fewest. In a later analysis, most CMV-associated TCR beta chains were found to appear HLA-restricted, with HLA associations seemingly driven largely by CMV exposure. In vitro tests confirmed that a few of the cytomegalovirus-associated TCR beta chains recognize cytomegalovirus antigens. A later analysis reported that several top co-occurrence clusters appeared linked to parvovirus B19, influenza, CMV and Epstein-Barr virus. Specific HLA alleles were associated with 16,951 TCR beta sequences at a false discovery rate of 0.05 in a later analysis. The only immune exposure information available for the cohort was CMV serostatus. Sequencing depth was assumed to be roughly uniform across donors in the presence/absence analyses, though that assumption may not hold. A further reported finding was that TCR beta sequences accurately predicted the HLA-A and HLA-B alleles for most subjects in the first cohort. In both the original and validation cohorts, the classifier was reported to diagnose cytomegalovirus status with high specificity and sensitivity. In the study, some 160 TCR beta chains were listed as associated with cytomegalovirus. In a later analysis, HLA-associated TCR beta chains were found to be more clonally expanded and to have lower generation probabilities than equally common non-associated chains. The authors suggested that the approach could potentially be generalized to other disease states and immunological phenotypes. A later genetic analysis reported fewer N-insertions in productive TCRs among donors in an Asian-associated ancestry cluster than the roughly 700-donor mean. In this cohort, only TCR beta chains were sequenced, and detectable features were limited by the absence of alpha or paired-chain data. A group of highly shared sequence variants was considered likely to be a technical artifact of the sequencing pipeline. When HLA alleles, especially DR and DQ, strongly co-occurred, TCR associations were difficult to assign to individual alleles. Around 16 rarely observed V segments, including chromosome 9 orphons, were excluded from the earlier analysis of some 590 of the donors because counts were too low. Because HLA typing was missing for some donors at each locus, association tests included only the typed subset. An association between a missense DCLRE1C variant and V-gene and J-gene trimming of TCR beta chains was found in a later genetic analysis and replicated in an independent cohort.

The cohort consisted of fewer than 700 healthy bone marrow donors. At the time of sampling, every cohort member was nominally healthy, though immune exposures that went unrecorded were likely present. The donor tested CMV seropositive and was one of the 289 seropositive cohort members. Each donor provided a peripheral blood sample, and peripheral blood mononuclear cells were used for TCR beta sequencing. Genomic DNA extraction from the blood cell samples was performed with the Qiagen DNeasy Blood Extraction Kit. Receptor amplification or capture employed the immunoSEQ multiplex PCR assay. A mixture of 60 forward primers for TCR Vbeta segments and 13 reverse primers for TCR Jbeta segments was used in the multiplex PCR. The CDR3 region of rearranged TCR beta genes was amplified from genomic DNA by a multiplex PCR assay. The Illumina HiSeq System was used to sequence the amplified TCR beta libraries as 87-base-pair reads. Per the authors' processing: In a later analysis, 70 million to 95 million unique TCR beta chains were counted across the roughly 670 repertoires, and about 9.9 million of these chains were shared by at least two donors. A nearest-neighbor algorithm error-corrected the raw reads and collapsed the reads into unique sequences, merging closely related sequences to remove PCR and sequencing errors. V, D and J gene segments were assigned by aligning CDR3 sequences to IMGT reference sequences. Each retained sequence needed at least a six-nucleotide match to both a V gene segment and a J gene segment. A rearrangement was called productive if the CDR3 had no stop codons and remained in frame with V and J, and every other rearrangement was called non-productive. Following IMGT convention, CDR3 was defined as the stretch from the second conserved V-encoded cysteine up to the conserved J-encoded phenylalanine. The earlier analysis of 500 to 600 of the donors excluded sequences that lacked an unambiguous match to a single V gene segment. In an earlier analysis of 587 of the donors, V segments were called functional above 56.7% productive rearrangements and were called segregating when the between-donor standard deviation exceeded 5%. To diagnose cytomegalovirus status from the catalog of TCR beta chain sequences, a statistical classification framework was built. In a later analysis, V and J genes were assigned by comparing TCR nucleotide sequences against IMGT/GENE-DB human TR gene sequences. Using the TCRdist pipeline, a later analysis assigned CDR3 sequences along with most-parsimonious VDJ recombination scenarios. In a later analysis, each TCR beta chain was defined by its CDR3 amino acid sequence together with its V-gene family, and reads without a unique V-gene family were excluded. As a way to deal with suspected cross-contamination and a sequencing artifact, a later analysis dropped under 600 nucleotide sequences that were highly shared and had low generation probability. A later analysis calculated a clonal expansion index for each public chain from normalized within-repertoire ranks of inferred template counts. Generation probabilities in a later analysis came from a VDJ recombination model fitted to out-of-frame rearrangements, and those results were checked against IGoR. Hypergeometric tests were used in a later analysis to score TCR-TCR, TCR-HLA and TCR-CMV co-occurrence, with a repertoire-size bias correction applied to the TCR pairs. A later analysis estimated false discovery rates by permuting HLA or CMV assignments 20 times. A later analysis grouped co-occurring TCRs with DBSCAN, adding TCRdist sequence similarity when clustering within HLA-allele-positive subsets. Repertoires with fewer than 30,000 or more than 120,000 public chains were left out of co-occurrence clustering, as were a few repertoires with anomalous nucleotide sharing. Here the immuneACCESS table is served through TCRdb, limited to in-frame sequences with V and J called. Missing clones are a known gap in these copies; in checked studies unresolved V genes cover under half, and the rest lacks a known reason. The D gene and trimming were derived from the DNA, and the V and J assignments and clone size from that table. In this sample the table shows 270,000 or so clones, more than 80% of which occur a single time. Clones ranked in the top ten supply almost 4% of the sample.

CDR1 and CDR2, looked up from the germline V gene, are KGHSH and LQKENI. Spanning cysteine to phenylalanine, the CDR3 consists of 15 amino acids. The read is trimmed to its CDR3 DNA, 45 bases read in frame from base 1. Trimming takes 3 bases off V and 7 bases off J; junction bases not matched to a gene: 8. Remarks on this clone: Its cognate antigen has yet to be identified. Base qualities are missing; no much larger clone stands one base away.

This TCR was sampled from a man aged 40-50 years in good health and CMV-seropositive. Sequenced input: PBMCs. The chain links TRBV18 with TRBJ1-5, with 8 bases in between that match TRBD1. CDR3 loop: CASSPRDRGDQPQHF. Here is the DNA: TGTGCCAGCTCACCGAGAGACAGGGGAGACCAGCCCCAGCATTTT.